These 26 T cell receptor beta chains originate from one sample sequenced in a study of molecular identifiers for immune sequencing clone quantification. MiXCR was run by TCRdb on the PCR reads, yielding one entry per CDR3 protein. The table records 460,000 or so distinct CDR3 sequences, roughly 24% of them present only once. Input material: naive CD8+ T cells from blood, with Jurkat cell RNA spiked in. Subset of the sample: FACS-sorted CD8+CD4-CCR7+CD45RA+ naive T cells. The receptor source for this set is a human donor in good health. Some libraries in this study had Jurkat cell RNA spiked in.

This clonotype turned up a few times. CDR3 loop: CASSLAEEIYEQYF. The CDR3 nucleotides are TGCGCCAGCAGCTTGGCCGAGGAGATCTACGAGCAGTACTTC. V is TRBV5-1 and J is TRBJ2-7; D not certain. V was shortened by 0 bases and J by 3 bases, with 10 bases between the two germline ends. From germline, CDR1 is SGHRS and CDR2 YFSETQ. The CDR3 length is 14 residues.

This clonotype was seen repeatedly, ten times or more. V is TRBV7-8 and J is TRBJ1-5; 7 bases are shared with TRBD1. The CDR3 is 16 amino acids. The trim removed 1 base at V and 3 bases at J, leaving 6 bases unmatched. The V gene's germline CDR1 is SGHVS and CDR2 FQNEAQ. The CDR3 sequence: CASSLVGGQSNQPQHF. The CDR3 nucleotides are TGTGCCAGCAGCTTAGTCGGGGGACAGTCCAATCAGCCCCAGCATTTT.

The gene calls are TRBV3-1 and TRBJ2-3, with 9 positions matching TRBD2. This CDR3 has 16 residues. CDR1 is LGHDT and CDR2 is YNNKEL in the germline V gene (reference sequence). V lost 1 base and J lost 3; bases outside the gene matches: 5. CDR3 protein: CASSQVFAGGTDTQYF. CDR3 nucleotides: TGTGCCAGCAGCCAAGTGTTCGCGGGAGGGACAGATACGCAGTATTTT.

This clonotype was recorded a few times. The conserved phenylalanine or tryptophan is not found at the CDR3 terminus, so this likely reflects a read error. This rearrangement joins TRBV27 to TRBJ2-7; TRBD1 aligns across 7 bases. V lost 5 bases to trimming and J lost 4 bases; unmatched junction nucleotides: 2. CDR3 length: 12 amino acids. Germline lookup yields CDR1 MNHEY and CDR2 SMNVEV (reference sequence). The CDR3 bases are TGTGCCAGCAGTACCAGGGGGTACGAGCAGTACCTC. Amino acid sequence: CASSTRGYEQYL.

Note on this clonotype: This may be a read error, as it is one base from a much larger clone. The chain is built from TRBV4-1 and TRBJ1-5; TRBD1 might be the D (6 bases). This CDR3 has 16 amino acids. CDR1 MGHRA and CDR2 YSYEKL come from the germline V gene. The CDR3: CASSQGTVNSNKPQHF. DNA of the CDR3: TGCGCCAGCAGCCAAGGGACAGTTAATAGCAATAAGCCCCAGCATTTT.

The rearrangement joins TRBV5-6 to TRBJ1-5; TRBD1 aligns across 8 bases. The CDR3 contains 16 residues. Germline assignment: CDR1 SGHDT and CDR2 YYEEEE. The V gene end was trimmed by 2 bases and the J gene end by 4 bases; junction bases not matched to a gene: 8. Here the CDR3 DNA reads TGTGCCAGCAGCTTTGGCACAGGGGGTTTTAATCAGCCCCAGCATTTT. This codes for CASSFGTGGFNQPQHF.

This clonotype was observed at least ten times. CDR3 residues: CASSQVAAGGTDTQYF. In DNA, the CDR3 is TGCGCCAGCAGCCAAGTAGCAGCGGGGGGCACAGATACGCAGTATTTT. The chain combines TRBV4-1 with TRBJ2-3; TRBD2 matches 8 bases. With V trimmed by 1 base and J by 1 base, 4 bases remained unmatched. The CDR3 extends over 16 amino acids. Germline V gene lookup returns CDR1 MGHRA and CDR2 YSYEKL.

This clonotype was seen at least ten times. DNA for the CDR3: TGTGCCAGCAGTCTGCGACAGATCACAGATACGCAGTATTTT. This translates into CASSLRQITDTQYF. The V and J genes are TRBV12-3 or TRBV12-4 and TRBJ2-3; a weak D match, TRBD1 (5 bases). The length of the CDR3 is 14 residues. V was clipped by 5 bases and J by 2 bases, with 11 bases between them.

This chain links TRBV20-1 with TRBJ2-7; maybe TRBD1 (6 bases). The CDR3 has 13 residues. The germline V gene has CDR1 DFQATT and CDR2 SNEGSKA (reference sequence). Trimming stripped 7 bases from V and 0 bases from J, with 13 bases between. The CDR3 DNA follows: TGCAGTGGGGTTGGGGGCTTCTCCTACGAGCAGTACTTC. This translates into CSGVGGFSYEQYF.

This clonotype was detected ten times or more. The gene calls are TRBV4-3 and TRBJ1-1; D is perhaps TRBD1 (6 bases). Germline loops: CDR1 LGHNA, CDR2 YSLEER. V shed 1 base and J shed 5 bases, with 14 bases lying between them. CDR3 length equals 15 residues. CDR3 amino acids: CASSQAYRAGTEAFF. Here the CDR3 DNA reads TGCGCCAGCAGCCAAGCATACAGGGCGGGTACTGAAGCTTTCTTT.

This clonotype was seen more than once but under ten times. The genes are TRBV7-9 and TRBJ2-7; TRBD2 agrees at 8 bases. V was clipped by 0 bases and J by 5 bases; unmatched bases: 3. This CDR3 is 14 amino acids long. Germline CDR1 reads SEHNR; CDR2 reads FQNEAQ (reference sequence). DNA for the CDR3: TGTGCCAGCAGCTTAGCGCGGGGGGTCCACGAGCAGTACTTC. Amino acids: CASSLARGVHEQYF. The full variable domain, rest sourced from reference TRBV7-9 and TRBJ2-7, is DTGVSQNPRHKITKRGQNVTFRCDPISEHNRLYWYRQTLGQGPEFLTYFQNEAQLEKSRLLSDRFSAERPKGSFSTLEIQRTEQGDSAMYLCASSLARGVHEQYFGPGTRLTVT.

Only a few counts were recorded for this clonotype. V is TRBV3-1 and J is TRBJ2-1; the D gene is possibly TRBD1 (5 bases). CDR3 length equals 15 residues. V was clipped by 5 bases and J by 6 bases, with 17 bases between them. The germline CDR1 and CDR2 sequences are LGHDT and YNNKEL (reference sequence). CDR3 in DNA: TGTGCCAGCAGCGAAGGGGTTCTCAAAGTCAATGAGCAGTTCTTC. This gives the protein CASSEGVLKVNEQFF.

This clonotype was counted ten times or more. The chain combines TRBV2 with TRBJ2-4; D unclear. Germline CDR1 is SNHLY and CDR2 is FYNNEI. V was shortened by 3 bases and J by 3 bases, with 9 bases between the two germline ends. The CDR3 spans 14 residues. The CDR3 spells CASSDRPDKNIQYF. Written as DNA, the CDR3 is TGTGCCAGCAGTGACAGGCCAGACAAAAACATTCAGTACTTC.

V is TRBV12-3 or TRBV12-4 and J is TRBJ2-5; TRBD1 is a possible D gene (6 bases). The CDR3 has 14 residues. V was cut by 3 bases and J by 5 bases, with 13 bases left in between. The CDR3 here is CASSFSGGQETQYF. CDR3 in DNA: TGTGCCAGCAGTTTTTCTGGGGGCCAGGAGACCCAGTACTTC.

This clonotype was detected a few times. The J gene is TRBJ2-3, the V gene TRBV20-1; the D is unclear. CDR1 is DFQATT and CDR2 is SNEGSKA in the germline V gene (reference sequence). V was cut by 0 bases and J by 0 bases, with 10 bases left in between. The CDR3 loop spans 15 amino acids. The CDR3 DNA follows: TGCAGTGCTAGAGACATGGTTAAGAGCACAGATACGCAGTATTTT. As protein: CSARDMVKSTDTQYF.

This clonotype has more than one count but fewer than ten. Its ends do not fully match the called genes, so a read error is possible. The genes are TRBV3-1 and TRBJ2-4; D assignment may be TRBD1 or TRBD2 (6 bases each). The CDR3 runs to 14 residues. CDR1 and CDR2 from the germline V gene are LGHDT and YNNKEL (reference sequence). CDR3 coding DNA: TGTGCCAGCAGCCCAAGCGAAGGGGGGTCTGTTCTTATCTTC. Translating gives CASSPSEGGSVLIF.

This clonotype was seen ten or more times. The chain combines TRBV28 with TRBJ2-7, with D unclear. Germline CDR1 is MDHEN and CDR2 is SYDVKM. Trimming left V 3 bases short and J 4 bases short, with 13 bases between. This CDR3 has 14 amino acids. DNA for the CDR3: TGTGCCAGCAGTTTCCGGAGCTTTGGGTACGAGCAGTACTTC. Translation gives CASSFRSFGYEQYF.

This chain uses TRBV6-1 with TRBJ1-1; D gene unclear. Germline V gene data show CDR1 as MNHNS and CDR2 as SASEGT. The V gene lost 4 bases and the J gene lost 8 bases, with 17 bases spanning the gap. CDR3 length equals 14 residues. This CDR3 is CASSAKRETFEAFF. CDR3 sequence (DNA): TGTGCCAGCAGTGCGAAAAGAGAAACCTTCGAAGCTTTCTTT.

This clonotype was recorded at least ten times. The chain has TRBV9 and TRBJ1-1; unclear D gene. Trimming took 4 bases from V and 4 from J, leaving 11 bases between them. The CDR3 loop spans 13 amino acids. Germline V gives CDR1 SGDLS, CDR2 YYNGEE. CDR3 coding DNA: TGTGCCAGCAGCCCAGAATTCGGCACTGAAGCTTTCTTT. Its translation is CASSPEFGTEAFF. The full variable domain, completed using reference TRBV9 and TRBJ1-1, is DSGVTQTPKHLITATGQRVTLRCSPRSGDLSVYWYQQSLDQGLQFLIQYYNGEERAKGNILERFSAQQFPDLHSELNLSSLELGDSALYFCASSPEFGTEAFFGQGTRLTVV.

This clonotype was seen ten or more times. This chain links TRBV7-2 with TRBJ2-1; 14 bases agree with TRBD2. Germline V gene lookup returns CDR1 SGHTA and CDR2 FQGNSA. J gave up 5 bases and V 2 bases, and 2 bases lay outside the gene matches. CDR3 length: 16 amino acids. The CDR3 DNA reads as TGTGCCAGCAGCTTATGGGGACTAGCGGGAGACAATGAGCAGTTCTTC. The encoded protein is CASSLWGLAGDNEQFF.

This clonotype was detected many times. V and J are TRBV5-1 and TRBJ1-5, with 8 nucleotides matching TRBD1. The CDR3 extends over 14 amino acids. Unmatched junction bases numbered 4, after V lost 2 bases and J lost 6 bases. Germline V gene lookup returns CDR1 SGHRS and CDR2 YFSETQ. For the CDR3, the DNA is TGCGCCAGCAGCTTACAGGGGGATAGTCAGCCCCAGCATTTT. It is translated as CASSLQGDSQPQHF.

Points on this clonotype: A read error may produce the germline difference seen at one junction end. The chain joins TRBV4-1 to TRBJ1-2, with D perhaps matching TRBD1 (5 bases). Germline V gene lookup returns CDR1 MGHRA and CDR2 YSYEKL. The length of the CDR3 is 16 residues. The CDR3: CAGSQDAQGGSYGYTF. In nucleotides, the CDR3 is TGCGCCGGCAGCCAAGACGCCCAGGGAGGGTCGTATGGCTACACCTTC.

The chain carries TRBV9 and TRBJ2-5; TRBD1 matches at 9 bases. The CDR3 totals 15 residues. V shed 3 bases and J 5 bases; nucleotides not matched to a gene: 8. CDR1 is SGDLS and CDR2 is YYNGEE in the germline V gene. Here the CDR3 DNA reads TGTGCCAGCAGCGCGCCGGGACAGGGTTGGGAGACCCAGTACTTC. Translation: CASSAPGQGWETQYF.

On this clonotype: Given a much more abundant clone one base away, this may be a read error. The gene calls are TRBV20-1 and TRBJ2-6, with D possibly matching TRBD1 (5 bases). This CDR3 is built from 13 residues. Per germline, CDR1 DFQATT and CDR2 SNEGSKA (reference sequence). DNA of the CDR3: TGCAGTGCTAGGCACTCTGGGGCCAACGTCCTGCCTTTC. It codes for CSARHSGANVLPF.

The sample holds a few counts of this clonotype. This sequence joins TRBV9 and TRBJ2-1; 9 nucleotides agree with TRBD2. Germline CDR1 is SGDLS and CDR2 is YYNGEE. The CDR3 is made up of 16 amino acids. The V and J ends lost 2 bases and 3 bases, in that order; junction bases with no gene match: 6. The CDR3 DNA sequence: TGTGCCAGCAGCGTTATCCCTAGCGGGGACTACAATGAGCAGTTCTTC. As protein: CASSVIPSGDYNEQFF.

This clonotype appeared a few times. The chain employs TRBV9 and TRBJ2-3; 7 bases match TRBD1. The V gene's germline CDR1 is SGDLS and CDR2 YYNGEE. V was pared by 2 bases and J by 5 bases, with 5 bases of the junction left unmatched. This CDR3 is 14 amino acids long. CDR3 nucleotide sequence: TGTGCCAGCAGCGTCTCACAGGGGTTAGATACGCAGTATTTT. Its translation: CASSVSQGLDTQYF. The full variable domain, with the rest looked up from reference TRBV9 and TRBJ2-3, is DSGVTQTPKHLITATGQRVTLRCSPRSGDLSVYWYQQSLDQGLQFLIQYYNGEERAKGNILERFSAQQFPDLHSELNLSSLELGDSALYFCASSVSQGLDTQYFGPGTRLTVL.